These 22 T cell receptor beta chains were all obtained from the same sample, sequenced in a study of monozygotic twins with inflammatory bowel disease. TCRdb reprocessed the 5' RACE reads and reports one entry per CDR3 protein, with no DNA. In all, the sample yields about 85,000 distinct CDR3 sequences. The sample taken for sequencing was blood. These receptors originate from a human donor with ulcerative colitis or Crohn's disease, or a healthy co-twin of an affected twin (not recorded which).

This chain connects TRBV10-3 to TRBJ2-7; TCRdb designates TRBD1, a call that cannot be tested without DNA. This CDR3 is 14 amino acids long. CDR1 ENHRY and CDR2 SYGVKD come from the germline V gene. The chain's CDR3 is CAIRGGQGTYEQYF.

The chain's CDR3 is CASSWRDGNSPLHF. The genes are TRBV27 and TRBJ1-6. Germline V gives CDR1 MNHEY, CDR2 SMNVEV (reference sequence). The CDR3 runs to 14 residues.

The V and J genes are TRBV5-1 and TRBJ2-2. This CDR3 contains 14 residues. Germline V CDR1 and CDR2: SGHRS, YFSETQ. CDR3 sequence reads: CASSLRMSAGELFF.

This chain links TRBV5-1 with TRBJ1-1; TCRdb gives TRBD1 as the D gene, but with no DNA this cannot be confirmed. The CDR3 consists of 14 residues. CDR1 is SGHRS, CDR2 YFSETQ, per germline. The CDR3 loop is CASKSGGSPTEAFF. Based on the CDR3 plus reference TRBV5-1 and TRBJ1-1, the full variable domain is KAGVTQTPRYLIKTRGQQVTLSCSPISGHRSVSWYQQTPGQGLQFLFEYFSETQRNKGNFPGRFSGRQFSNSRSEMNVSTLELGDSALYLCASKSGGSPTEAFFGQGTRLTVV.

The rearrangement joins TRBV5-1 to TRBJ2-1; lacking DNA, the TRBD1 call made by TCRdb goes unchecked. The CDR3 length is 17 residues. In germline, CDR1 is SGHRS, CDR2 YFSETQ. The CDR3 protein is CASSRGTVHVPGNEQFF.

CDR3 sequence: CASSLWRGGPGELFF. The genes are TRBV12-3 or TRBV12-4 and TRBJ2-2; the TCRdb D gene call, TRBD1, has no DNA to confirm it. The CDR3 is 15 residues long.

The chain couples TRBV18 to TRBJ2-7. CDR3 size: 14 residues. Germline V gives CDR1 KGHSH, CDR2 LQKENI. CDR3 residues: CASSPAGGSYEQYF.

The V gene is TRBV7-9, the J gene TRBJ1-2. The germline CDR1 and CDR2 sequences are SEHNR and FQNEAQ (reference sequence). The CDR3 extends over 14 amino acids. The CDR3 here is CASSSHPRENGYTF.

The genes are TRBV4-2 and TRBJ2-2; TCRdb reports TRBD1, a call that lacks DNA to check it against. Germline V gene sequence: CDR1 LGHNA, CDR2 YNFKEQ. The CDR3 consists of 14 residues. The chain's CDR3 is CASSQEMGAGELFF.

The chain uses TRBV28 and TRBJ1-5; the D call from TCRdb, TRBD1, cannot be confirmed without DNA. Germline V gene lookup returns CDR1 MDHEN and CDR2 SYDVKM. This CDR3 is built from 14 residues. The CDR3 here is CASSLGGEYQPQHF.

The chain has TRBV5-1 and TRBJ2-5. Germline CDR1 and CDR2: SGHRS and YFSETQ. CDR3 length: 14 amino acids. Here the CDR3 reads CASSSVSLSETQYF.

The rearrangement uses TRBV6-5 and TRBJ1-1. Germline-derived CDR1 and CDR2 are MNHEY and SVGAGI. The CDR3 length is 13 residues. CDR3 sequence: CASSYAERTEAFF.

CDR3 loop: CASRSDNYEQYF. J is TRBJ2-7 and V is TRBV12-3 or TRBV12-4. The CDR3 loop spans 12 amino acids.

The V and J genes are TRBV2 and TRBJ1-2; without DNA, the TCRdb call of TRBD1 cannot be checked. Germline V CDR1 and CDR2: SNHLY, FYNNEI. This CDR3 has 13 amino acids. This CDR3 reads CASSEQGSYGYTF.

This chain joins TRBV12-3 or TRBV12-4 and TRBJ2-5; with no DNA, the TCRdb D assignment of TRBD1 cannot be verified. The CDR3 extends over 14 amino acids. The CDR3: CASSSWGQAETQYF.

J is TRBJ2-2 and V is TRBV5-6; the TCRdb D gene call, TRBD2, has no DNA to confirm it. The length of the CDR3 is 14 residues. The germline V gene has CDR1 SGHDT and CDR2 YYEEEE. The CDR3 is CASSLRGYSGELFF.

The V and J genes are TRBV12-3 or TRBV12-4 and TRBJ2-3; TCRdb proposes TRBD2, but this gene call is untestable without DNA. The CDR3 length is 19 residues. This CDR3 is CASSLSPGLAGISTDTQYF.

In terms of frequency, this clonotype is medium-sized. V is TRBV12-3 or TRBV12-4 and J is TRBJ1-1. CDR3 length: 14 residues. CDR3 amino acids: CASSLAGMNTEAFF.

The chain uses TRBV20-1 and TRBJ1-1; the TCRdb call, TRBD1, lacks DNA for checking. The CDR3 totals 15 residues. CDR1 and CDR2 from the germline V gene are DFQATT and SNEGSKA (reference sequence). CDR3: CSASSTGQSNTEAFF.

The rearrangement joins TRBV18 to TRBJ2-1. The CDR3 spans 14 residues. Germline values: CDR1 KGHSH, CDR2 LQKENI. The CDR3 sequence is CASSPRGGRESWFF.

The chain combines TRBV12-3 or TRBV12-4 with TRBJ2-7; TCRdb's D gene call, TRBD1, goes unchecked for lack of DNA. The CDR3 consists of 12 residues. The CDR3: CASSPQGYEQYF.

The chain joins TRBV27 to TRBJ1-1; TCRdb lists TRBD1, though no DNA is available to test this call. CDR1 MNHEY and CDR2 SMNVEV come from the germline V gene (reference sequence). The CDR3 loop spans 13 amino acids. The CDR3 loop reads CASSLQGSAEAFF.